The clone carrying this TCR beta chain has only a few counts. What it binds is not known. The data belong to a study of Ad26.COV2.S vaccination and SARS-CoV-2 variants. In germline, CDR1 is SGHVS, CDR2 FQNEAQ. The CDR3 is 16 residues long. V lost 1 base, J lost 2 bases, and 4 bases stayed unmatched. Study-wide results and caveats: It was found that vaccine and placebo recipients had similar non-spike TCR breadth. Total T cell responses were possibly underestimated by TCR breadth and depth analyses. Post-vaccination breadth of spike-specific CD8+ and CD4+ T cell responses was reportedly substantial. Vaccine recipients posted higher spike-specific TCR breadth than their placebo counterparts.

The repertoire was sequenced with immunoSEQ multiplex PCR; TCRdb's copy has only in-frame clones and lacks some. The repertoire has approximately 150,000 clones, about nine tenths of them found once; the top ten carry 4% to 6%. This chain links TRBV7-8 with TRBJ2-1; 8 nucleotides align to TRBD1. The sample in question was peripheral blood, obtained after recovery from COVID-19. The TCR was taken from a human donor who had recovered from COVID-19. In DNA, the CDR3 is TGTGCCAGCAGCTTAGAGCCGACAGGGGCCTACAATGAGCAGTTCTTC. Amino acids: CASSLEPTGAYNEQFF.